Listed below are T cell receptor beta chains from one sample, sequenced in a study of T-cell memory formation after mild COVID-19. TCRdb re-analysed the 5' RACE reads in MiXCR, keeping a single row per CDR3 protein. Here the sample spans 100,000 to 130,000 distinct CDR3 sequences, around an eighth being singletons. The sample consisted of PBMCs or a T cell subset sorted from them (not recorded which). The receptor set was obtained from a man between 18 and 29 years old who had mild COVID-19 (a few samples of this study predate the infection). Cell type and time point are not known. The CDR3 runs from the conserved cysteine through the conserved F or W. D genes are given only for firm matches. Where a row states a size, it is once, few, many or the class of an expanded clone; other rows omit it.

v_gene	j_gene	d_gene	abundance	CDR3nt	CDR3aa
TRBV6-2/TRBV6-3	TRBJ2-5	-	few	TGTGCCAGCAGTTACACAAGGGCCTCACAAGAGACCCAGTACTTC	CASSYTRASQETQYF
TRBV6-1	TRBJ2-3	TRBD2	many	TGTGCCAGCAGTGAAAAATCTAGCGGGGCAGATACGCAGTATTTT	CASSEKSSGADTQYF
TRBV11-2	TRBJ2-3	TRBD1	-	TGTGCCAGCAGCTTAGATCTTTGGACAGGGGTTCGAACAGATACGCAGTATTTT	CASSLDLWTGVRTDTQYF
TRBV7-8	TRBJ2-5	-	many	TGTGCCAGCAGCTCCCTGGGGGGCAGCGGGGAGACCCAGTACTTC	CASSSLGGSGETQYF
TRBV7-2	TRBJ2-1	-	-	TGTGCCAGCAGCTTATATCACAGCTACAATGAGCAGTTCTTC	CASSLYHSYNEQFF
TRBV12-3/TRBV12-4	TRBJ2-2	-	few	TGTGCCAGCAACGAGAAAGGAACGAACACCGGGGAGCTGTTTTTT	CASNEKGTNTGELFF
TRBV6-2/TRBV6-3	TRBJ2-3	TRBD2	-	TGTGCCAGCAGTTACTCAGTTCCAGCGGGGGGGCGAGCAGATACGCAGTATTTT	CASSYSVPAGGRADTQYF
TRBV6-2/TRBV6-3	TRBJ1-1	TRBD1	few	TGTGCCAGCAGTTACGGACAGGGGAGGAACACTGAAGCTTTCTTT	CASSYGQGRNTEAFF
TRBV6-5	TRBJ2-2	TRBD1	-	TGTGCCAGCAGTTACTCGTTCAGGACAGGGACGAACACCGGGGAGCTGTTTTTT	CASSYSFRTGTNTGELFF
TRBV7-9	TRBJ1-2	-	few	TGTGCCAGCGGGGGGGGAAACTATGGCTACACCTTC	CASGGGNYGYTF
TRBV4-1	TRBJ1-5	-	medium-sized	TGCGCCAGCAGCCAACTCTGGGGGGAAGGTGGGCAGCCCCAGCATTTT	CASSQLWGEGGQPQHF
TRBV6-2/TRBV6-3	TRBJ1-2	TRBD1	few	TGTGCCAGCAGTTTACGGACAGGGCGAGATGGCTACACCTTC	CASSLRTGRDGYTF
TRBV27	TRBJ2-1	-	few	TGTGCCAGCAGTTGGCGGGGTTCGGATGAGCAGTTCTTC	CASSWRGSDEQFF
TRBV10-3	TRBJ2-7	-	-	TGTGCCATCAGTGCTATGCGGGGGCCCTCCTACGAGCAGTACTTC	CAISAMRGPSYEQYF
TRBV7-8	TRBJ2-1	-	-	TGTGCCAGCAGCTCCCTCGGACTCTCAAATGAGCAGTTCTTC	CASSSLGLSNEQFF
TRBV7-2	TRBJ1-3	-	few	TGTGCCAGCAGCTTAGGTCCGGGGACCGGAAACACCATATATTTT	CASSLGPGTGNTIYF
TRBV25-1	TRBJ2-5	TRBD1	-	TGTGCCAGCAGTGAATATGGGGACAGGGTACAAGAGACCCAGTACTTC	CASSEYGDRVQETQYF
TRBV11-2	TRBJ1-1	TRBD1	-	TGTGCCAGCAGCCCTATCGACAGGGTAGTTTCTGAAGCTTTCTTT	CASSPIDRVVSEAFF
TRBV14	TRBJ2-5	-	-	TGTGCCAGCAGCCAGGATAGCAGAGAGACCCAGTACTTC	CASSQDSRETQYF
TRBV7-8	TRBJ1-2	-	few	TGTGCCAGCAGCTTAGGCCCGGATGGCTACACCTTC	CASSLGPDGYTF
TRBV10-2	TRBJ2-7	-	few	TGCGCCAGCACAGAGCCATCCGGCTACGAGCAGTACTTC	CASTEPSGYEQYF
TRBV6-4	TRBJ2-3	TRBD1	medium-sized	TGTGCCAGCAGTGGGACAGGGGGCACAGATACGCAGTATTTT	CASSGTGGTDTQYF
TRBV2	TRBJ2-7	-	-	TGTGCCAGCAGTGGAGGGGGACCCTACGAGCAGTACTTC	CASSGGGPYEQYF
TRBV20-1	TRBJ2-7	TRBD2	-	TGCAGTGCTCGCCCTCCAGCGGGGCACACCTACGAGCAGTACTTC	CSARPPAGHTYEQYF
TRBV12-5	TRBJ2-7	-	-	TGTGCTAGTGGTTTCCCAGGTAATGAGCAGTACTTC	CASGFPGNEQYF
TRBV4-1	TRBJ1-6	-	few	TGCGCCAGCAGCGTTCCGGGACTAAATTCACCCCTCCACTTT	CASSVPGLNSPLHF
TRBV4-1	TRBJ2-5	-	few	TGCGCCAGCAGCCCCCCCCGACGGGAAGAGACCCAGTACTTC	CASSPPRREETQYF
TRBV29-1	TRBJ2-7	TRBD1	few	TGCAGCGTTGAAGGGGTCAGGGGGTTCTCCTACGAGCAGTACTTC	CSVEGVRGFSYEQYF
TRBV29-1	TRBJ2-5	-	many	TGCAGCGTTGAATGGTATCAAGAGACCCAGTACTTC	CSVEWYQETQYF
TRBV7-3	TRBJ2-1	TRBD2	many	TGTGCCAGCAGCCCCCTTAGCGGGGGGACCTACAATGAGCAGTTCTTC	CASSPLSGGTYNEQFF
TRBV7-9	TRBJ1-2	-	few	TGTGCCAGCAGGACCGGGGGTCCTATTGGCTACACCTTC	CASRTGGPIGYTF
TRBV11-3	TRBJ2-1	TRBD2	-	TGTGCCAGCAGCCCGGATTCCGGGACTAGTAGGCAGGGGGAGCAGTTCTTC	CASSPDSGTSRQGEQFF
TRBV6-5	TRBJ2-1	TRBD2	-	TGTGCCAGCAGTTACGCGACCTGGACTAGCGGGGGGGATGAGCAGTTCTTC	CASSYATWTSGGDEQFF
TRBV27	TRBJ2-1	TRBD2	few	TGTGCCAGCACCATCCTCGGACTAGCGGGGGATGAGCAGTTCTTC	CASTILGLAGDEQFF
TRBV4-2	TRBJ2-3	-	many	TGTGCCAGCAGCCAAGAAGCCGGGGGAAATCCCATTACGCAGTATTTT	CASSQEAGGNPITQYF
TRBV6-6	TRBJ2-5	-	few	TGTGCCAGCAGTTACTCGGTCCAGACCAGGCAAGAGACCCAGTACTTC	CASSYSVQTRQETQYF
TRBV4-3	TRBJ1-3	-	few	TGCGCCAGCAGCCAAGATGCGCTACAGGGTCGTCCTGGAAACACCATATATTTT	CASSQDALQGRPGNTIYF
TRBV5-1	TRBJ1-1	-	-	TGCGCCAGCAGCTTGGCCTGGGCAAGTGGAAACACTGAAGCTTTCTTT	CASSLAWASGNTEAFF
TRBV7-2	TRBJ2-3	-	few	TGTGCCAGCAGCTTAGTTGTGGGGTATACTAGCACAGATACGCAGTATTTT	CASSLVVGYTSTDTQYF
TRBV29-1	TRBJ2-1	TRBD1	few	TGCAGCGTTGAAGAGGGTGGGACAGGGGGGAATGAGCAGTTCTTC	CSVEEGGTGGNEQFF
TRBV5-5	TRBJ2-7	-	many	TGTGCCAGCAGGAAGGGCTACGAGCAGTACTTC	CASRKGYEQYF
TRBV4-2	TRBJ1-2	TRBD1	few	TGTGCCAGCAGCCAAGATAGGACAGGGGCGATCAACTATGGCTACACCTTC	CASSQDRTGAINYGYTF
TRBV4-1	TRBJ1-6	-	-	TGCGCCAGCAGCCAAGGACTCTCCTATAATTCACCCCTCCACTTT	CASSQGLSYNSPLHF
TRBV7-9	TRBJ2-1	-	many	TGTGCCAGCAACCGAGGAGGGGATGAGCAGTTCTTC	CASNRGGDEQFF